The 3 T cell receptor beta chains given below trace back to one sample, sequenced in a study of T cell responses to AZD1222 COVID-19 vaccine. Sequencing used immunoSEQ multiplex PCR; TCRdb keeps in-frame clones, though not all of them. In the table there are 140,000 to 150,000 clones, about 89% of which are singletons. Specimen: peripheral blood, collected 28 days after the second dose of the MenACWY control vaccine. All receptors come from an adult who received the MenACWY meningococcal vaccine as a control.

The gene calls are TRBV28 and TRBJ2-7, with 14 bases that match TRBD2. CDR3 length equals 15 residues. CDR1 MDHEN and CDR2 SYDVKM come from the germline V gene. The junction had 3 bases not matched to a gene; V was cut back by 3 bases and J by 5 bases. The CDR3 DNA sequence: TGTGCCAGCAGTTTGCGGGGACTAGCGGGAGACGAGCAGTACTTC. This gives the protein CASSLRGLAGDEQYF.

Regarding this clone: The junction and the germline gene differ at one end; a read error may be behind it. CDR3 DNA sequence: TGTGCCAGCAGCTCCTATCCCATAGCGGGGAGCCCCAAAGACATTCAGTACTTC. It codes for CASSSYPIAGSPKDIQYF. V gene TRBV7-9 combines with J gene TRBJ2-4; 8 nucleotides line up with TRBD2. Germline values: CDR1 SEHNR, CDR2 FQNEAQ (reference sequence). CDR3 length: 18 residues.

The chain has TRBV15 and TRBJ1-2, with TRBD1 as a possible D gene (5 bases). The V end was cut by 2 bases, the J end by 4 bases, with 14 bases between. From germline, CDR1 is LNHNV and CDR2 YYDKDF (reference sequence). The CDR3 has 15 amino acids. CDR3 loop: CATSRSRDGPYGYTF. CDR3 bases: TGTGCCACCAGCAGATCCCGGGACGGTCCCTATGGCTACACCTTC.